The rows below give T cell receptor beta chains drawn from one sample of a study of blood T cell repertoires in COVID-19. Sequencing used immunoSEQ multiplex PCR; TCRdb keeps in-frame clones, though not all of them. Counted here are hundreds of thousands of clones, about 83% occurring once; the ten biggest clones make up roughly a tenth. The sample consisted of peripheral blood. The receptors shown here come from a woman between 50 and 59 years old who had recovered from COVID-19. Both conserved end residues are part of each CDR3. A D gene is named only where the DNA matches it firmly. Size is stated for part of the rows, as once, few or many counts, or as a class when the clone is expanded.

cdr3_aa,cdr3_nt,d_call,clone_size,v_call,j_call
CASSLGLSGNTIYF,TGTGCCAGCAGCTTGGGACTCAGTGGAAACACCATATATTTT,NA,NA,TRBV5-4,TRBJ1-3
CASGTGDAENYGYTF,TGTGCCAGTGGGACAGGGGATGCGGAGAACTATGGCTACACCTTC,TRBD1,NA,TRBV19,TRBJ1-2
CASRGLASSTDTQYF,TGTGCCAGTAGGGGCTTAGCGTCTAGCACAGATACGCAGTATTTT,NA,NA,TRBV19,TRBJ2-3
CASSLFGLAGGNEQYF,TGTGCCAGCAGTTTATTTGGACTAGCGGGAGGAAACGAGCAGTACTTC,TRBD2,NA,TRBV28,TRBJ2-7
CASEKSSYEQYF,TGTGCCAGCGAGAAGAGCTCCTACGAGCAGTACTTC,NA,once,TRBV28,TRBJ2-7
CASSRAGMNTEAFF,TGCGCCAGCAGCCGGGCAGGGATGAACACTGAAGCTTTCTTT,NA,NA,TRBV4-3,TRBJ1-1
CASSIEGHPSYEQYF,TGTGCCAGTAGTATAGAGGGACACCCCTCCTACGAGCAGTACTTC,NA,NA,TRBV19,TRBJ2-7
CASSVPGGGLGYTF,TGTGCCAGTAGTGTCCCCGGGGGGGGCCTCGGGTACACCTTC,NA,few,TRBV19,TRBJ1-2
CASSQEGEGGANVLTF,TGCGCCAGCAGCCAAGAAGGGGAAGGCGGGGCCAACGTCCTGACTTTC,NA,many,TRBV4-3,TRBJ2-6
CSVEDGGTAQEQYF,TGCAGCGTTGAAGATGGAGGGACCGCCCAGGAGCAGTACTTC,NA,NA,TRBV29-1,TRBJ2-7
CASSLRSAGARIGYTF,TGTGCCAGCAGCTTAAGGTCGGCGGGGGCGAGAATTGGCTACACCTTC,NA,many,TRBV7-8,TRBJ1-2
CATSDSRTSGDEQYF,TGTGCCACCAGTGATTCGCGGACTAGCGGGGACGAGCAGTACTTC,TRBD2,NA,TRBV24-1,TRBJ2-7
CATSDGVGGYTF,TGTGCCACCAGTGACGGGGTAGGTGGCTACACCTTC,NA,NA,TRBV24-1,TRBJ1-2
CASSMTVGLADPDEQFF,TGTGCCAGCAGCATGACCGTGGGACTAGCGGATCCCGATGAGCAGTTCTTC,TRBD2,NA,TRBV13,TRBJ2-1